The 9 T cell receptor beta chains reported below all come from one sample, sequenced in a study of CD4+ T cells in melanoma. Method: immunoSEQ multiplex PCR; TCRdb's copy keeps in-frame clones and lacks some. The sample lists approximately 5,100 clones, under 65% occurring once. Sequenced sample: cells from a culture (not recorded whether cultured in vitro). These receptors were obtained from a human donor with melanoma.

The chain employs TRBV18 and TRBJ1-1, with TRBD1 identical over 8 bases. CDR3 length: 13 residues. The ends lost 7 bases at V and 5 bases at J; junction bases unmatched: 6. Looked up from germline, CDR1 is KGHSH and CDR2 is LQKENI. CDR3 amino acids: CASWTGLGTEAFF. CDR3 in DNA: TGTGCCAGCTGGACAGGGTTAGGAACTGAAGCTTTCTTT.

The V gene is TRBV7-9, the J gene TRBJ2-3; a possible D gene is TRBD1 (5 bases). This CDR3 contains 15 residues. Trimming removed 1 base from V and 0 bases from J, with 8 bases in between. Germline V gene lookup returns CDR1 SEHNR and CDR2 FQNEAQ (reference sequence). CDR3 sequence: CASSLGQTSTDTQYF. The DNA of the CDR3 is TGTGCCAGCAGCTTAGGACAGACCAGCACAGATACGCAGTATTTT.

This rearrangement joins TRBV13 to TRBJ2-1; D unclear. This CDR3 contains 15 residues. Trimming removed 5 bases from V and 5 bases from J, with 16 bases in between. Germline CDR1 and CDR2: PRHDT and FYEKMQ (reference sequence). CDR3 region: CASSHVMVEDNEQFF. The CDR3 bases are TGTGCCAGCAGCCATGTCATGGTGGAAGACAATGAGCAGTTCTTC.

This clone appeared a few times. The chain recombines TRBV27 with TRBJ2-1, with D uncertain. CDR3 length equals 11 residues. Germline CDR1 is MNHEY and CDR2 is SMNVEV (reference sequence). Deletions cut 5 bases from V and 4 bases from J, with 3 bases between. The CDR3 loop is CASSQYNEQFF. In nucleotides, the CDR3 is TGTGCCAGCAGTCAGTACAATGAGCAGTTCTTC.

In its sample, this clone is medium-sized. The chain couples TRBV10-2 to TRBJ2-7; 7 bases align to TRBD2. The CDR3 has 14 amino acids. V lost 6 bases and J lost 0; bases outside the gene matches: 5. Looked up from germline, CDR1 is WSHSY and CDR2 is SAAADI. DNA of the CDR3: TGCGCCAGCAGCCCGGGACTAAACTCCTACGAGCAGTACTTC. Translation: CASSPGLNSYEQYF.

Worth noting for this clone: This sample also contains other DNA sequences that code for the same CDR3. CDR3 nucleotide sequence: TGTGCCAGTAGTATTTTGACAGGGGGATATAGCAATCAGCCCCAGCATTTT. Its protein product is CASSILTGGYSNQPQHF. The gene calls are TRBV19 and TRBJ1-5, with 9 bases identical to TRBD1. Trimming took 3 bases from V and 0 from J; bases not matched to a gene: 6. The CDR3 has 17 residues. Germline assignment: CDR1 LNHDA and CDR2 SQIVND (reference sequence).

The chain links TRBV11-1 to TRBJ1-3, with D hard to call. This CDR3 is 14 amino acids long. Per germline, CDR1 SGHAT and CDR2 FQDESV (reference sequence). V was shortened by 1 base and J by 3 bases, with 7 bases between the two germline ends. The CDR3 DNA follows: TGTGCCAGCAGCTTAGACCGGGATGGAAACACCATATATTTT. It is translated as CASSLDRDGNTIYF.

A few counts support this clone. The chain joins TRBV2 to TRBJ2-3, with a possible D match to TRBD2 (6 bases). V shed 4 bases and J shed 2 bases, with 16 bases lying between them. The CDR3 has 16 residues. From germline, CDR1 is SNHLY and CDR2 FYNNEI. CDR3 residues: CASSATGGWATDTQYF. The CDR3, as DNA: TGTGCCAGCAGTGCAACAGGAGGGTGGGCCACAGATACGCAGTATTTT.

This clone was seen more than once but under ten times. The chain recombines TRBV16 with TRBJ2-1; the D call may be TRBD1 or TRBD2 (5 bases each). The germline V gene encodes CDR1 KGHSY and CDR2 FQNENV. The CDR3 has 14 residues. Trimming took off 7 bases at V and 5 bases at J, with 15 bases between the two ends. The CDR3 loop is CASTPGPGHNEQFF. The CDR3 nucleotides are TGTGCCAGCACCCCGGGACCCGGGCACAATGAGCAGTTCTTC.